These T cell receptor beta chains were read from a single sample in a study of Ad26.COV2.S vaccination and SARS-CoV-2 variants. Sequencing used immunoSEQ multiplex PCR; TCRdb keeps in-frame clones, though not all of them. Among under 400,000 clones listed, 80% to 90% were seen once. Specimen: peripheral blood, collected in a trial of Ad26.COV2.S vaccine versus placebo. These receptors were collected from a person aged 18-60 years who received the Ad26.COV2.S COVID-19 vaccine or a placebo. Each CDR3 is given without its conserved first and last residue.

J gene	V gene	CDR3 protein
TRBJ1-2	TRBV12-3/TRBV12-4	ASSLGTGNGYT
TRBJ1-1	TRBV5-6	ASSLRRGPTTEAF
TRBJ1-4	TRBV5-5	ASRVGAIPTNEKLF
TRBJ1-1	TRBV15	ATSRGDRGENTEAF
TRBJ2-1	TRBV27	ASRAIGGTGV
TRBJ1-6	TRBV14	ASRSQGRNSPLH
TRBJ2-7	TRBV3-1/TRBV3-2	ASSQGQSIYEQY
TRBJ1-5	TRBV7-6	ASSSAVDSNQPQH
TRBJ2-3	TRBV12-1	ASSLASDKGDYTDTQY
TRBJ1-1	TRBV12-3/TRBV12-4	ASSRRGEEAF
TRBJ2-3	TRBV5-6	ASSLAATRPSTDTQY
TRBJ2-7	TRBV4-1	ASSQAPRGPLSYEQY
TRBJ1-1	TRBV10-3	AISSRTGDTEAF
TRBJ2-2	TRBV7-3	ASSALGPGELF
TRBJ1-6	TRBV5-4	ASRADRGPSPLH
TRBJ2-1	TRBV7-6	ASSLRGSTEQF
TRBJ2-7	TRBV7-9	ASSLTEGGSYEQY
TRBJ1-5	TRBV27	ASSLLGQPQH
TRBJ1-2	TRBV25-1	ASSESGVRGYT
TRBJ2-7	TRBV25-1	ASSELRDVGYEQY
TRBJ1-5	TRBV19	ASSVRTGNQPQH
TRBJ2-5	TRBV19	ASSTEETQY
TRBJ2-3	TRBV24-1	ATSDFGPGRADTQY
TRBJ1-5	TRBV15	ATSTLDRNSNQPQH
TRBJ1-2	TRBV2	ASSGYRGLGKVGYT
TRBJ2-5	TRBV27	ASSLSRSIAQETQY
TRBJ2-3	TRBV27	ATKADRPRTDTQY
TRBJ2-7	TRBV3-1/TRBV3-2	ASSSRGAYEQY
TRBJ2-1	TRBV5-1	ASSLGHRSDNEQF
TRBJ2-5	TRBV27	ASSSPDSTRETQY
TRBJ1-5	TRBV3-1/TRBV3-2	ASSQGGFQPQH
TRBJ1-1	TRBV4-2	ASSRPVTNTEAF
TRBJ1-5	TRBV3-1/TRBV3-2	ASSQDPVGQPQH
TRBJ1-1	TRBV18	ASSPSEAF
TRBJ1-4	TRBV7-9	ASSLEHWWAGWEKLF
TRBJ2-3	TRBV30	AWSSGAGTDTQY
TRBJ1-1	TRBV19	ASSIGHRGRAEAEAF
TRBJ2-2	TRBV6-6	ATLYEDLTGELF
TRBJ2-7	TRBV11-2	ASSPGQAGWQY
TRBJ2-2	TRBV6-5	ASSSAGVPTGELF
TRBJ1-2	TRBV10-3	AISEPFDGVSYT
TRBJ2-2	TRBV7-3	ASSLDPASSTGELF